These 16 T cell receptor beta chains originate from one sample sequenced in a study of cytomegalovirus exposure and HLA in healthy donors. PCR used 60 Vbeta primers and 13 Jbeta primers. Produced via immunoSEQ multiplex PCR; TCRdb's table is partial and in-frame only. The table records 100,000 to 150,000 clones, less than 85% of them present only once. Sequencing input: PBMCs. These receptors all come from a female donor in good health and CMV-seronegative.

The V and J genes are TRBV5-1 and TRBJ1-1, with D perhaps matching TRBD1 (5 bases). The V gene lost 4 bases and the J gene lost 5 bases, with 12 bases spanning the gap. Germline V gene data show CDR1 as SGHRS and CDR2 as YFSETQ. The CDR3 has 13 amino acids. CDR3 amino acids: CASSNSGWTEAFF. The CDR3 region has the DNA TGCGCCAGCAGCAATTCAGGGTGGACTGAAGCTTTCTTT.

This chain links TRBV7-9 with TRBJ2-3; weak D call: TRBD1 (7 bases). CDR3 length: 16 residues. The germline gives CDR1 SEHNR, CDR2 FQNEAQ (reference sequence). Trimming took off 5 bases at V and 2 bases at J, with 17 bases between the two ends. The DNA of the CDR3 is TGTGCCAGCAGCCCTAGGGGGGACAGTTTCACAGATACGCAGTATTTT. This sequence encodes CASSPRGDSFTDTQYF.

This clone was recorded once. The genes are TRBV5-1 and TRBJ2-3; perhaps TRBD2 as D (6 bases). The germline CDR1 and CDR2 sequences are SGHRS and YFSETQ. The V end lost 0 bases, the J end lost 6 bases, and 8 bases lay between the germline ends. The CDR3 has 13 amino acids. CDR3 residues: CASSLGGEDTQYF. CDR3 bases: TGCGCCAGCAGCTTGGGCGGGGAGGATACGCAGTATTTT.

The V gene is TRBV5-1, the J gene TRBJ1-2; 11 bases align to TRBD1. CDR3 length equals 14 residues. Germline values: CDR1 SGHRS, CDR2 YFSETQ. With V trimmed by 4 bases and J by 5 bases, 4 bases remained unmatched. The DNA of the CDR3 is TGCGCCAGCAGCGCTCGGGACAGGGGGTATGGCTACACCTTC. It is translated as CASSARDRGYGYTF.

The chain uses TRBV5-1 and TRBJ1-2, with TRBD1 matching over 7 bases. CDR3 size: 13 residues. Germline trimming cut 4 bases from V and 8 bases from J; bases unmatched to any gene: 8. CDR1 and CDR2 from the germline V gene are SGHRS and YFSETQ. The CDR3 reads CASSIGTGEGYTF. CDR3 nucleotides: TGCGCCAGCAGCATAGGAACAGGGGAAGGCTACACCTTC. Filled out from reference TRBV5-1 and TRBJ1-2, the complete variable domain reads KAGVTQTPRYLIKTRGQQVTLSCSPISGHRSVSWYQQTPGQGLQFLFEYFSETQRNKGNFPGRFSGRQFSNSRSEMNVSTLELGDSALYLCASSIGTGEGYTFGSGTRLTVV.

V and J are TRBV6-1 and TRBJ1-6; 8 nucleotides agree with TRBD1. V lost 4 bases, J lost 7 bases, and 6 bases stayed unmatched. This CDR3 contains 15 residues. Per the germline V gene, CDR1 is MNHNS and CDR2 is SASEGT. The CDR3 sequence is CASSGGPGGNSPLHF. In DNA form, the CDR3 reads TGTGCCAGCAGTGGTGGGCCAGGGGGCAATTCACCCCTCCACTTT.

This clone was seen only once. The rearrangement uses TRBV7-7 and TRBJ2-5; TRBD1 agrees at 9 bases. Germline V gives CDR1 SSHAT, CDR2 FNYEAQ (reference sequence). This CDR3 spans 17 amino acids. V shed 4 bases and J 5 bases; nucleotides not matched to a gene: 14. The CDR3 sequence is CASSWDREWVALETQYF. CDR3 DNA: TGTGCCAGCAGCTGGGACAGGGAGTGGGTCGCGTTGGAGACCCAGTACTTC.

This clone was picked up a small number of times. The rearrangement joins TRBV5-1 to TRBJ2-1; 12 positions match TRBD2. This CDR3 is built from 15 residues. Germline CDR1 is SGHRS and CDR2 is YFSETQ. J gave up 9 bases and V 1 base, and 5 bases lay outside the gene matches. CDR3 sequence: CASSLKLAGGIEQFF. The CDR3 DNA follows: TGCGCCAGCAGCTTGAAACTAGCGGGAGGCATTGAGCAGTTCTTC.

CDR3 amino acids: CASSLDGLAGGTDTQYF. In DNA, the CDR3 is TGCGCCAGCAGCTTGGACGGACTAGCGGGGGGCACAGATACGCAGTATTTT. The V gene is TRBV5-1, the J gene TRBJ2-3, with TRBD2 identical over 13 bases. The CDR3 totals 17 residues. CDR1 is SGHRS and CDR2 is YFSETQ in the germline V gene. The V gene end was trimmed by 0 bases and the J gene end by 1 base; junction bases not matched to a gene: 2.

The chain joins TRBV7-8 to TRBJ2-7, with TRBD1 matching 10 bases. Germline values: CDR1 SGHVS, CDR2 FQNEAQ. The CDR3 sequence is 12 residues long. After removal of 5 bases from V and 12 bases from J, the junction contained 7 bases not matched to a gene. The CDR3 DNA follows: TGTGCCAGCAGCGCGCGACAGGGGGCTTTGTACTTC. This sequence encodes CASSARQGALYF. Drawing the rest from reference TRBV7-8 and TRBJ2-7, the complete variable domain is GAGVSQSPRYKVAKRGQDVALRCDPISGHVSLFWYQQALGQGPEFLTYFQNEAQLDKSGLPSDRFFAERPEGSVSTLKIQRTQQEDSAVYLCASSARQGALYFGPGTRLTVT.

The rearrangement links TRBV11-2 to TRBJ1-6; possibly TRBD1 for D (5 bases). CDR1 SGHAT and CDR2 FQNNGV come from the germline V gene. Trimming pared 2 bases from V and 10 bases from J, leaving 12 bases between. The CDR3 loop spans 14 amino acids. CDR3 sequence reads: CASSLFTGRSPLHF. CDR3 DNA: TGTGCCAGCAGCTTATTCACAGGACGGTCACCCCTCCACTTT.

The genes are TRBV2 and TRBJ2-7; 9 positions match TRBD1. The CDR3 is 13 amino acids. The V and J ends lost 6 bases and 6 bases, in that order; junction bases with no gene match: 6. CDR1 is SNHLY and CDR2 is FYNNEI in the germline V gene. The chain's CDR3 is CASRPTGGLEQYF. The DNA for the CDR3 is TGTGCCAGCAGGCCCACAGGGGGCCTCGAGCAGTACTTC.

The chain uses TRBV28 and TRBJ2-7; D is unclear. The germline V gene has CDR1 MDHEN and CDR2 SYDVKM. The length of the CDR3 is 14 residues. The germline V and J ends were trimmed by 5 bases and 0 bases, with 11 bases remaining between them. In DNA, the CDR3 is TGTGCCAGCAGTCCGCAGTCAAGCTCCTACGAGCAGTACTTC. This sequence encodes CASSPQSSSYEQYF.

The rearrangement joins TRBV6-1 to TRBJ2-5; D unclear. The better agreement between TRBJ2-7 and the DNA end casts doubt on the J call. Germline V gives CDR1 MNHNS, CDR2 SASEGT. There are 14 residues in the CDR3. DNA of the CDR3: TGTGCCAGCAGTGAAGTAGTAGAAGCCTACGAGCAGTACTTC. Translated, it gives CASSEVVEAYEQYF.

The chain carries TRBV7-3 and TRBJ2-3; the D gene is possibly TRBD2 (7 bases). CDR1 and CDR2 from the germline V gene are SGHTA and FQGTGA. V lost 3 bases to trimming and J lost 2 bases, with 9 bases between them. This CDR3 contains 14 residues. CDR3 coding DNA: TGTGCCAGCAGCTTGGGGGGGCTCACAGATACGCAGTATTTT. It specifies CASSLGGLTDTQYF.

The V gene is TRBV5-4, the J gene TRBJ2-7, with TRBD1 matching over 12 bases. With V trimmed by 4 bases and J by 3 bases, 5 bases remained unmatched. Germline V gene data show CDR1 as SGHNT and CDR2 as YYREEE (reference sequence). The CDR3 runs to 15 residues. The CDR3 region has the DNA TGTGCCAGCAGCGATGGGACAGGGGGCTTCTACGAGCAGTACTTC. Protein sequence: CASSDGTGGFYEQYF. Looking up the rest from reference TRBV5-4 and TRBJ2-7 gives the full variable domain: ETGVTQSPTHLIKTRGQQVTLRCSSQSGHNTVSWYQQALGQGPQFIFQYYREEENGRGNFPPRFSGLQFPNYSSELNVNALELDDSALYLCASSDGTGGFYEQYFGPGTRLTVT.